This T cell receptor beta chain was documented in a study of type 1 regulatory T cells. Study-wide context: An in vitro protocol generated T-allo10, a Tr1-enriched, alloantigen-specific CD4 T cell product. General observations from the study: Compared with non-type 1 regulatory T cells, type 1 regulatory T cells showed a more restricted TCR repertoire.

V was clipped by 10 bases and J by 7 bases; unmatched bases: 11. The CDR3 has 14 amino acids. Looked up from germline, CDR1 is SGHVS and CDR2 is FQNEAQ. Turning to this clonotype: Its specificity is not known.

TCRdb independently ran MiXCR on the reads; one entry per CDR3 protein. This sample has tens of thousands of distinct CDR3 sequences, with about a fifth found just once. This chain links TRBV7-8 with TRBJ2-2; TRBD1 matches at 8 bases. The TCR comes from a human donor in good health. The sample was cultured type 1 regulatory T (Tr1) cells, either the whole culture or a sorted fraction (not recorded which). This CDR3 reads CATSRTGFGGELFF. CDR3 sequence (DNA): TGTGCCACTAGCCGGACAGGGTTCGGCGGGGAGCTGTTTTTT.